The TCR beta chain under discussion was sequenced for a study of CD8 T cells in Susac syndrome. With random hexamers, reverse transcription was performed on roughly 0.5 to 1 ug of RNA. TCRdb fed the immunoSEQ multiplex PCR reads into MiXCR, producing one record per CDR3 protein. The table includes roughly 170,000 distinct CDR3 sequences, approximately 93% detected once. Sequencing of TCR beta was performed on blood CD8+ and CD4+ T cells. Negative magnetic isolation gave CD8+ and CD4+ cells; FACS enriched CD8+ TEMRA. This CDR3 is 17 amino acids long. The J segment lost 0 bases and the V segment lost 3 bases, leaving 13 bases of the junction unmatched. Germline lookup yields CDR1 SQVTM and CDR2 ANQGSEA.

The sequenced sample was CD4+ T cells from PBMCs. The sequence derives from a human donor with multiple sclerosis. The rearrangement uses TRBV29-1 and TRBJ1-1; 7 bases fit TRBD1. The CDR3 sequence: CSVDREQGWHMNTEAFF. The DNA for the CDR3 is TGCAGCGTTGACCGGGAACAGGGGTGGCATATGAACACTGAAGCTTTCTTT.